Listed below are T cell receptor beta chains from one sample, sequenced in a study of T cell responses to AZD1222 COVID-19 vaccine. Method: immunoSEQ multiplex PCR; TCRdb's copy keeps in-frame clones and lacks some. The top ten hold roughly 0.6% of the sample, which has 250,000 to 300,000 clones, about 94% seen once. The starting material was peripheral blood, obtained 28 days after the second AZD1222 dose. All receptors derive from an adult who received the AZD1222 COVID-19 vaccine. The CDR3 runs from the conserved cysteine through the conserved F or W. The D gene is left open where the match is weak. Only part of the rows carry a size: once, few, many, or a class if the clone is expanded.

d_call	v_call	clone_size	j_call	cdr3_aa	cdr3_nt
TRBD1	TRBV28	-	TRBJ2-7	CASNQKTGREQYF	TGTGCCAGCAATCAAAAGACAGGGCGAGAGCAGTACTTC
-	TRBV28	once	TRBJ2-2	CASRSAGANTGELFF	TGTGCCAGCAGATCGGCAGGGGCCAACACCGGGGAGCTGTTTTTT
-	TRBV27	once	TRBJ2-7	CASSLSPGTDSYEQYF	TGTGCCAGCAGTTTGTCACCCGGGACTGATTCCTACGAGCAGTACTTC
-	TRBV27	-	TRBJ2-7	CASSFRDNSYEQYF	TGTGCCAGCAGTTTTAGGGACAACTCCTACGAGCAGTACTTC
-	TRBV27	-	TRBJ2-1	CASSVASGALSLGEQFF	TGTGCCAGCAGTGTAGCCTCGGGAGCTCTATCTTTGGGTGAGCAGTTCTTC
TRBD1	TRBV11-2	-	TRBJ2-7	CASSLDWTGYEQYF	TGTGCCAGCAGCTTAGATTGGACAGGCTACGAGCAGTACTTC
-	TRBV27	-	TRBJ2-3	CASSFGLSGSTDTQYF	TGTGCCAGCAGTTTCGGACTTTCAGGTAGCACAGATACGCAGTATTTT
-	TRBV27	-	TRBJ2-7	CASSLAGSISYEQYF	TGTGCCAGCAGTTTAGCGGGAAGTATATCCTACGAGCAGTACTTC
-	TRBV2	-	TRBJ2-4	CASSAGDRQLGKNIQYF	TGTGCCAGCAGTGCAGGAGATAGGCAGCTTGGCAAAAACATTCAGTACTTC
-	TRBV7-9	once	TRBJ2-2	CASSLIGSPGELFF	TGTGCCAGCAGCTTAATTGGGTCCCCCGGGGAGCTGTTTTTT
-	TRBV28	-	TRBJ2-5	CASSPTNGPQETQYF	TGTGCCAGCAGCCCGACTAACGGCCCCCAAGAGACCCAGTACTTC
-	TRBV28	few	TRBJ1-2	CASSLDAGSYGYTF	TGTGCCAGCAGTTTAGACGCAGGCTCCTATGGCTACACCTTC
-	TRBV6-5	-	TRBJ2-7	CASSYYEAPYEQYF	TGTGCCAGCAGTTACTATGAAGCTCCCTACGAGCAGTACTTC
-	TRBV5-1	-	TRBJ2-3	CASRLAPTDTQYF	TGCGCCAGCAGACTAGCACCCACAGATACGCAGTATTTT
-	TRBV28	-	TRBJ1-2	CASTTFGQPSGYTF	TGTGCCAGCACGACCTTTGGACAGCCCAGTGGCTACACCTTC
-	TRBV7-3	-	TRBJ1-6	CASSLTGVGVSHYNSPLHF	TGTGCCAGCAGCTTAACGGGGGTCGGAGTGTCCCACTATAATTCACCCCTCCACTTT
TRBD1	TRBV29-1	-	TRBJ1-1	CSVDRLNTEAFF	TGCAGCGTGGACAGGCTAAACACTGAAGCTTTCTTT
-	TRBV9	-	TRBJ2-1	CASSVGGNNEQFF	TGTGCCAGCAGCGTAGGTGGAAACAATGAGCAGTTCTTC
-	TRBV6-2/TRBV6-3	-	TRBJ1-1	CASSYSGDIEAFF	TGTGCCAGCAGTTACTCAGGGGACATTGAAGCTTTCTTT
-	TRBV12-3/TRBV12-4	once	TRBJ1-1	CASRPDRSEAFF	TGTGCCAGCAGACCCGACCGAAGTGAAGCTTTCTTT
TRBD2	TRBV5-1	-	TRBJ2-2	CASSPVPGLAGGELFF	TGCGCCAGCAGCCCCGTCCCGGGACTAGCGGGAGGGGAGCTGTTTTTT
-	TRBV28	-	TRBJ1-5	CASSLDQPQHF	TGTGCCAGCAGTTTAGATCAGCCCCAGCATTTT
-	TRBV3-1/TRBV3-2	once	TRBJ2-7	CASSQGRALNNEQYF	TGTGCCAGCAGCCAAGGGAGGGCCCTCAACAACGAGCAGTACTTC
-	TRBV7-8	-	TRBJ1-1	CASSLARGQAEAFF	TGTGCCAGCAGCTTAGCGAGAGGGCAGGCTGAAGCTTTCTTT
TRBD1	TRBV10-3	-	TRBJ2-7	CAIRAGGEYEQYF	TGTGCCATCAGAGCAGGGGGCGAATACGAGCAGTACTTC
-	TRBV18	-	TRBJ1-1	CASSRQVNTEAFF	TGTGCCAGCTCACGACAGGTTAACACTGAAGCTTTCTTT
-	TRBV27	-	TRBJ1-1	CASSLGPNTEAFF	TGTGCCAGCAGTTTAGGGCCGAACACTGAAGCTTTCTTT
-	TRBV19	once	TRBJ2-3	CASSVQGGSDTQYF	TGTGCCAGTAGTGTTCAAGGGGGGTCGGATACGCAGTATTTT
-	TRBV11-1	few	TRBJ2-7	CASSFYGDEQYF	TGTGCCAGCAGCTTTTATGGGGACGAGCAGTACTTC
-	TRBV30	-	TRBJ1-5	CAWRFSNQPQHF	TGTGCCTGGCGGTTTAGCAATCAGCCCCAGCATTTT
-	TRBV5-5	-	TRBJ1-1	CASSLWGAGTEAFF	TGTGCCAGCAGCTTGTGGGGGGCTGGCACTGAAGCTTTCTTT
-	TRBV7-2	once	TRBJ2-7	CASSLGDVGIYEQYF	TGTGCCAGCAGCTTAGGCGACGTAGGAATCTACGAGCAGTACTTC
-	TRBV2	-	TRBJ1-2	CASSEGLSRWGYTF	TGTGCCAGCAGTGAGGGACTATCCAGGTGGGGCTACACCTTC
-	TRBV5-1	-	TRBJ1-1	CASSLAAGNTEAFF	TGCGCCAGCAGCTTGGCGGCAGGGAACACTGAAGCTTTCTTT
TRBD2	TRBV7-2	-	TRBJ2-3	CASSLLSGRATDTQYF	TGTGCCAGCAGCCTCCTTAGCGGGAGGGCCACAGATACGCAGTATTTT
-	TRBV21-1	few	TRBJ2-7	CASSKNGNRNYEQYF	TGTGCCAGCAGCAAAAATGGTAACAGAAACTACGAGCAGTACTTC
-	TRBV5-1	-	TRBJ1-2	CASSLEIGGHPGYTF	TGCGCCAGCAGCTTGGAGATAGGGGGGCATCCGGGCTACACCTTC
-	TRBV25-1	-	TRBJ1-1	CASSDSVTAFF	TGTGCCAGCAGTGATTCGGTTACGGCTTTCTTT
-	TRBV23-1	-	TRBJ2-7	CASPQGMSDEQYF	TGCGCCAGCCCCCAGGGGATGTCGGACGAGCAGTACTTC
TRBD1	TRBV5-1	once	TRBJ1-2	CASSLAGQGNGAGYGYTF	TGCGCCAGCAGCTTGGCCGGACAGGGGAATGGGGCTGGGTATGGCTACACCTTC
-	TRBV11-2	-	TRBJ2-7	CASSSSGTAWEQYF	TGTGCCAGCAGCTCAAGTGGGACGGCCTGGGAGCAGTACTTC
-	TRBV7-9	-	TRBJ1-3	CASSLRPDSGNTIYF	TGTGCCAGCAGCTTAAGGCCGGACTCTGGAAACACCATATATTTT
-	TRBV4-2	-	TRBJ2-2	CASSPSAKAGELFF	TGTGCCAGCAGCCCCTCTGCGAAGGCCGGGGAGCTGTTTTTT
-	TRBV7-9	-	TRBJ1-2	CASSLEAGDGYTF	TGTGCCAGCAGCTTAGAGGCAGGGGACGGCTACACCTTC
-	TRBV29-1	-	TRBJ1-4	CSVLESPNEKLFF	TGCAGCGTCTTAGAGAGTCCTAATGAAAAACTGTTTTTT
TRBD1	TRBV6-2/TRBV6-3	-	TRBJ1-5	CASSYPTGVSNQPQHF	TGTGCCAGCAGTTACCCGACAGGGGTTAGCAATCAGCCCCAGCATTTT
-	TRBV5-5	once	TRBJ1-4	CASSSSQGNEKLFF	TGTGCCAGCAGCTCATCACAGGGAAATGAAAAACTGTTTTTT
-	TRBV6-5	-	TRBJ1-4	CASTSWGGEKLFF	TGTGCCAGCACCTCTTGGGGTGGCGAAAAACTGTTTTTT
TRBD2	TRBV4-1	-	TRBJ2-1	CASSQEAGIVKGEQFF	TGCGCCAGCAGCCAAGAAGCGGGGATTGTAAAGGGTGAGCAGTTCTTC
-	TRBV5-1	-	TRBJ1-2	CASSLAGFGGYTF	TGCGCCAGCAGCTTGGCGGGGTTTGGGGGCTACACCTTC
-	TRBV24-1	once	TRBJ2-3	CATSDPRLGDTQYF	TGTGCCACCAGTGATCCGAGACTAGGGGATACGCAGTATTTT
-	TRBV18	-	TRBJ1-3	CASSERVGLSLGTGNTIYF	TGTGCCAGCTCAGAACGGGTTGGTCTCTCTCTCGGGACTGGAAACACCATATATTTT
TRBD1	TRBV7-3	-	TRBJ2-7	CASSPPWTGSSYEQYF	TGTGCCAGCAGCCCCCCTTGGACAGGGAGCTCCTACGAGCAGTACTTC
-	TRBV9	-	TRBJ1-6	CASSGQSLRGDSPLHF	TGTGCCAGCAGCGGGCAGAGTCTCCGGGGAGATTCACCCCTCCACTTT
TRBD2	TRBV2	-	TRBJ2-7	CASRGRQGGSYEQYF	TGTGCCAGCAGAGGCCGCCAGGGAGGGTCCTACGAGCAGTACTTC
-	TRBV29-1	-	TRBJ1-1	CSVTGGSLAFF	TGCAGCGTTACCGGAGGATCGCTGGCTTTCTTT